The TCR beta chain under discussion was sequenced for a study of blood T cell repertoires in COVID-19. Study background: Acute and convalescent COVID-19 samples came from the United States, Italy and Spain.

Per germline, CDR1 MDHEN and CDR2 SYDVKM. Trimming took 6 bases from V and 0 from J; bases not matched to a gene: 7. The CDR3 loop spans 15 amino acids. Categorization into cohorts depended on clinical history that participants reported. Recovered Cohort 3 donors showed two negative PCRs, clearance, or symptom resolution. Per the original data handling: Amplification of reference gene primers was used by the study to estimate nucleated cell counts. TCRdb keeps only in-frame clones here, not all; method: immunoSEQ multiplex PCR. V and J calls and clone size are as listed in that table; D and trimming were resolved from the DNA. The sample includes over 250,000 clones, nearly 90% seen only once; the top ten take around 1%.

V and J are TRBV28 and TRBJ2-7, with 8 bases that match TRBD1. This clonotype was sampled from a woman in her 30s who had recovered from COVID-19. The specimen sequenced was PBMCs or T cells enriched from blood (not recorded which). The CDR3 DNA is TGTGCCAGCAGCCGATGGACAGGGAGCTCCTACGAGCAGTACTTC. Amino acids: CASSRWTGSSYEQYF.